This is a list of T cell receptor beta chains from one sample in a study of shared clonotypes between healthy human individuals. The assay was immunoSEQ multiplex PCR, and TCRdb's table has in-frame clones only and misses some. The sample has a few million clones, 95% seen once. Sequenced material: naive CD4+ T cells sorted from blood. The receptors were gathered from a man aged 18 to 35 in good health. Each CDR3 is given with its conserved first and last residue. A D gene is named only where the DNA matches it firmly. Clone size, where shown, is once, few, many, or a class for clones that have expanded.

TGTGCCAGCAGCCGCGACAGCCCTGGGACCCAAGAGACCCAGTACTTC,CASSRDSPGTQETQYF,.,.,TRBV5-6,TRBJ2-5
TGTGCCAGCAGTTTAGGGGGTCGGAACATTCAGTACTTC,CASSLGGRNIQYF,few,.,TRBV27,TRBJ2-4
TGCAGTGCTAGACTTGGGGGCGGGCGGTACTTC,CSARLGGGRYF,.,.,TRBV20-1,TRBJ2-4
TGTGCCAGCAGTTTTGGTCGGCGCCCGAGCTCCTACAATGAGCAGTTCTTC,CASSFGRRPSSYNEQFF,once,.,TRBV27,TRBJ2-1
TGCGCCAGCAGCGCCCCCGGGACAGGACAAGAGACCCAGTACTTC,CASSAPGTGQETQYF,.,TRBD1,TRBV5-1,TRBJ2-5
TGTGCCAGCAGTGCCCGGGACAGGGTTATAAGAGCTAACTATGGCTACACCTTC,CASSARDRVIRANYGYTF,.,TRBD1,TRBV6-1,TRBJ1-2
TGTGCCAGTAGTACGGTGGCTAGCTGGGCTAACTATGGCTACACCTTC,CASSTVASWANYGYTF,.,.,TRBV19,TRBJ1-2
TGTGCCAGCAGTCATTACACGTTTAACACCGGGGAGCTGTTTTTT,CASSHYTFNTGELFF,.,.,TRBV5-5,TRBJ2-2
TGTGCCATCAGAGCGGGAGCTACAGATACGCAGTATTTT,CAIRAGATDTQYF,.,TRBD2,TRBV10-3,TRBJ2-3
TGTGCCAGCAGTTTAGCAGGGGAGACGGGCATTCAGTACTTC,CASSLAGETGIQYF,.,.,TRBV27,TRBJ2-4
TGTGCCAGCAGTGAAGTGGGACAGGGCAACTATGGCTACACCTTC,CASSEVGQGNYGYTF,once,TRBD1,TRBV6-1,TRBJ1-2
TGTGCCAGCAGCGCCACTGAAAATTCACCCCTCCACTTT,CASSATENSPLHF,.,.,TRBV11-2,TRBJ1-6
TGTGCCAGCAGTCAGGACAGGTTGAATGAGCAGTTCTTC,CASSQDRLNEQFF,.,TRBD1,TRBV11-2,TRBJ2-1
TGTGCCAGCGGCGAGGGTCCAATGAGCAGTTTCTTC,CASGEGPMSSFF,.,.,TRBV6-1,TRBJ2-1
TGCGCCAGCAGCACAGCTAACACTGAAGCTTTCTTT,CASSTANTEAFF,once,.,TRBV5-1,TRBJ1-1
TGTGCCAGCAGCCTCAGGGAATTGGCTGAAGCTTTCTTT,CASSLRELAEAFF,.,.,TRBV11-2,TRBJ1-1